The rows below give T cell receptor beta chains drawn from one sample of a study of cytomegalovirus exposure and HLA in healthy donors. Generated by immunoSEQ multiplex PCR, the TCRdb table keeps only in-frame clones and is missing some. The sample has 150,000 to 200,000 clones; about three quarters are singletons. The sample comprised PBMCs. The receptors stem from a girl aged 5 to 17 in good health and CMV-seronegative. The CDR3 runs from the conserved cysteine through the conserved F or W. D genes are given only for firm matches. Size values are once, few and many counts, or a class for expanded clones, and some rows have none.

clone size: NA
V gene: TRBV2
J gene: TRBJ1-1
CDR3 length: 14
D gene: NA
CDR3 protein: CASLKGVRVTEAFF
CDR3 DNA: TGTGCCAGTCTGAAGGGGGTTAGGGTCACTGAAGCTTTCTTT

clone size: NA
V gene: TRBV25-1
J gene: TRBJ2-5
CDR3 length: 12
D gene: NA
CDR3 protein: CASSEGPETQYF
CDR3 DNA: TGTGCCAGCAGTGAGGGCCCCGAGACCCAGTACTTC

clone size: few
V gene: TRBV19
J gene: TRBJ2-5
CDR3 length: 16
D gene: TRBD2
CDR3 protein: CASSVGLAGTKETQYF
CDR3 DNA: TGTGCCAGTAGTGTTGGACTAGCGGGGACCAAAGAGACCCAGTACTTC

clone size: NA
V gene: TRBV5-1
J gene: TRBJ2-7
CDR3 length: 13
D gene: NA
CDR3 protein: CASSSASMPEQYF
CDR3 DNA: TGCGCCAGCAGTAGCGCCTCCATGCCCGAGCAGTACTTC

clone size: NA
V gene: TRBV2
J gene: TRBJ2-1
CDR3 length: 16
D gene: TRBD2
CDR3 protein: CASSDPGLAGGHEQFF
CDR3 DNA: TGTGCCAGCAGTGACCCCGGCCTAGCGGGGGGGCATGAGCAGTTCTTC

clone size: once
V gene: TRBV5-6
J gene: TRBJ1-1
CDR3 length: 13
D gene: NA
CDR3 protein: CASSLFAREEAFF
CDR3 DNA: TGTGCCAGCAGCTTGTTCGCCCGCGAAGAAGCTTTCTTT

clone size: NA
V gene: TRBV27
J gene: TRBJ1-1
CDR3 length: 15
D gene: NA
CDR3 protein: CASSTIQGLRAEAFF
CDR3 DNA: TGTGCCAGCAGTACGATACAGGGACTAAGAGCTGAAGCTTTCTTT

clone size: NA
V gene: TRBV27
J gene: TRBJ1-5
CDR3 length: 16
D gene: TRBD1
CDR3 protein: CASSPRQGEHNQPQHF
CDR3 DNA: TGTGCCAGCAGTCCCCGACAGGGGGAGCACAATCAGCCCCAGCATTTT

clone size: NA
V gene: TRBV27
J gene: TRBJ1-4
CDR3 length: 13
D gene: NA
CDR3 protein: CASSYGGGEKLFF
CDR3 DNA: TGTGCCAGCAGTTACGGGGGTGGTGAAAAACTGTTTTTT

clone size: NA
V gene: TRBV15
J gene: TRBJ2-7
CDR3 length: 16
D gene: TRBD1
CDR3 protein: CATSRAVGTASYEQYF
CDR3 DNA: TGTGCCACCAGCAGGGCAGTCGGGACAGCCTCCTACGAGCAGTACTTC

clone size: few
V gene: TRBV19
J gene: TRBJ1-3
CDR3 length: 17
D gene: NA
CDR3 protein: CASSISFSGGSGNTIYF
CDR3 DNA: TGTGCCAGTAGTATCTCTTTCAGCGGGGGCTCCGGAAACACCATATATTTT

clone size: NA
V gene: TRBV6-5
J gene: TRBJ1-5
CDR3 length: 13
D gene: NA
CDR3 protein: CASSLGRNQPQHF
CDR3 DNA: TGTGCCAGCAGCCTTGGGCGCAATCAGCCCCAGCATTTT

clone size: NA
V gene: TRBV27
J gene: TRBJ2-7
CDR3 length: 15
D gene: TRBD2
CDR3 protein: CASKIAGDGNYEQYF
CDR3 DNA: TGTGCCAGCAAAATAGCGGGGGACGGCAACTACGAGCAGTACTTC

clone size: once
V gene: TRBV5-1
J gene: TRBJ2-7
CDR3 length: 16
D gene: TRBD1
CDR3 protein: CASSKAGTGFSYEQYF
CDR3 DNA: TGCGCCAGCAGCAAGGCCGGGACAGGGTTCTCCTACGAGCAGTACTTC

clone size: NA
V gene: TRBV6-5
J gene: TRBJ1-2
CDR3 length: 15
D gene: TRBD1
CDR3 protein: CASSYSGTENYGYTF
CDR3 DNA: TGTGCCAGCAGTTACTCGGGGACAGAGAACTATGGCTACACCTTC

clone size: NA
V gene: TRBV10-3
J gene: TRBJ2-3
CDR3 length: 14
D gene: NA
CDR3 protein: CAIKVSSFADTQYF
CDR3 DNA: TGTGCCATCAAGGTATCTAGTTTCGCAGATACGCAGTATTTT

clone size: NA
V gene: TRBV4-1
J gene: TRBJ2-7
CDR3 length: 18
D gene: NA
CDR3 protein: CASSQESTGDASSYEQYF
CDR3 DNA: TGCGCCAGCAGCCAAGAAAGTACGGGAGACGCCAGCTCCTACGAGCAGTACTTC

clone size: NA
V gene: TRBV6-1
J gene: TRBJ1-1
CDR3 length: 13
D gene: NA
CDR3 protein: CADSSSLNTEAFF
CDR3 DNA: TGTGCCGATTCCTCTAGTCTCAACACTGAAGCTTTCTTT

clone size: NA
V gene: TRBV6-6
J gene: TRBJ2-1
CDR3 length: 16
D gene: NA
CDR3 protein: CASNTKGAGPRNEQFF
CDR3 DNA: TGTGCCAGCAACACGAAAGGCGCCGGCCCGAGGAATGAGCAGTTCTTC

clone size: few
V gene: TRBV4-1
J gene: TRBJ2-3
CDR3 length: 14
D gene: NA
CDR3 protein: CASSQVQGPDTQYF
CDR3 DNA: TGCGCCAGCAGCCAAGTACAGGGACCAGATACGCAGTATTTT

clone size: NA
V gene: TRBV6-5
J gene: TRBJ1-2
CDR3 length: 14
D gene: NA
CDR3 protein: CASSYQGGGYGYTF
CDR3 DNA: TGTGCCAGCAGTTACCAGGGCGGGGGCTATGGCTACACCTTC

clone size: NA
V gene: TRBV9
J gene: TRBJ1-2
CDR3 length: 14
D gene: TRBD1
CDR3 protein: CASSTTGGTYGYTF
CDR3 DNA: TGTGCCAGCAGCACGACAGGGGGCACCTATGGCTACACCTTC

clone size: few
V gene: TRBV6-1
J gene: TRBJ1-4
CDR3 length: 16
D gene: NA
CDR3 protein: CASSAQIHATNEKLFF
CDR3 DNA: TGTGCCAGCAGTGCTCAGATTCACGCAACTAATGAAAAACTGTTTTTT

clone size: NA
V gene: TRBV30
J gene: TRBJ2-4
CDR3 length: 19
D gene: NA
CDR3 protein: CAWSAPFGRGDVSKNIQYF
CDR3 DNA: TGTGCCTGGAGCGCCCCTTTTGGCAGGGGGGATGTATCCAAAAACATTCAGTACTTC

clone size: NA
V gene: TRBV27
J gene: TRBJ1-5
CDR3 length: 18
D gene: NA
CDR3 protein: CASILDLRERQGNQPQHF
CDR3 DNA: TGTGCCAGCATCCTAGACCTCCGGGAGCGCCAGGGCAATCAGCCCCAGCATTTT

clone size: NA
V gene: TRBV5-4
J gene: TRBJ2-1
CDR3 length: 15
D gene: TRBD1
CDR3 protein: CASSLRDRFYNEQFF
CDR3 DNA: TGTGCCAGCAGCTTGCGGGACAGGTTTTACAATGAGCAGTTCTTC

clone size: NA
V gene: TRBV12-5
J gene: TRBJ1-1
CDR3 length: 15
D gene: NA
CDR3 protein: CASGLPQGGATEAFF
CDR3 DNA: TGTGCTAGTGGTTTGCCCCAAGGAGGGGCCACTGAAGCTTTCTTT

clone size: NA
V gene: TRBV5-8
J gene: TRBJ1-4
CDR3 length: 15
D gene: NA
CDR3 protein: CASSFGTSTNEKLFF
CDR3 DNA: TGTGCCAGCAGCTTCGGGACATCAACTAATGAAAAACTGTTTTTT

clone size: NA
V gene: TRBV5-1
J gene: TRBJ2-5
CDR3 length: 13
D gene: TRBD1
CDR3 protein: CASSPGQGETQYF
CDR3 DNA: TGCGCCAGCAGCCCAGGACAGGGAGAGACCCAGTACTTC

clone size: NA
V gene: TRBV14
J gene: TRBJ2-1
CDR3 length: 18
D gene: NA
CDR3 protein: CASSPNCPGTESYNEQFF
CDR3 DNA: TGTGCCAGCAGCCCCAACTGCCCGGGAACAGAGTCTTACAATGAGCAGTTCTTC

clone size: NA
V gene: TRBV27
J gene: TRBJ1-6
CDR3 length: 16
D gene: NA
CDR3 protein: CASSPSGVSYNSPLHF
CDR3 DNA: TGTGCCAGCAGTCCTTCAGGGGTCTCCTATAATTCACCCCTCCACTTT

clone size: NA
V gene: TRBV11-3
J gene: TRBJ1-1
CDR3 length: 12
D gene: TRBD1
CDR3 protein: CASSALGQGAFF
CDR3 DNA: TGTGCCAGCAGCGCGCTGGGACAGGGGGCTTTCTTT

clone size: NA
V gene: TRBV5-6
J gene: TRBJ2-7
CDR3 length: 15
D gene: TRBD1
CDR3 protein: CASSLPGTGGYEQYF
CDR3 DNA: TGTGCCAGCAGCCTACCCGGGACAGGGGGCTACGAGCAGTACTTC

clone size: NA
V gene: TRBV4-1
J gene: TRBJ2-4
CDR3 length: 14
D gene: NA
CDR3 protein: CASTPTGSKNIQYF
CDR3 DNA: TGCGCCAGCACCCCAACAGGGTCCAAAAACATTCAGTACTTC

clone size: few
V gene: TRBV7-9
J gene: TRBJ1-1
CDR3 length: 16
D gene: TRBD1
CDR3 protein: CASTTGTGRGYTEAFF
CDR3 DNA: TGTGCCAGCACCACCGGGACAGGGCGTGGGTACACTGAAGCTTTCTTT

clone size: NA
V gene: TRBV18
J gene: TRBJ1-1
CDR3 length: 17
D gene: TRBD1
CDR3 protein: CASSPVDGQGSGTEAFF
CDR3 DNA: TGTGCCAGCTCACCAGTTGACGGACAGGGCTCGGGCACTGAAGCTTTCTTT

clone size: NA
V gene: TRBV5-6
J gene: TRBJ2-5
CDR3 length: 11
D gene: NA
CDR3 protein: CASSRAETQYF
CDR3 DNA: TGTGCCAGCAGCCGCGCAGAGACCCAGTACTTC

clone size: NA
V gene: TRBV5-6
J gene: TRBJ1-1
CDR3 length: 17
D gene: NA
CDR3 protein: CASSLGGTSYGNTEAFF
CDR3 DNA: TGTGCCAGCAGCTTGGGGGGCACTTCGTATGGGAACACTGAAGCTTTCTTT

clone size: NA
V gene: TRBV5-1
J gene: TRBJ2-1
CDR3 length: 15
D gene: NA
CDR3 protein: CASTGGDNLYNEQFF
CDR3 DNA: TGCGCCAGCACCGGGGGAGACAATCTATACAATGAGCAGTTCTTC

clone size: NA
V gene: TRBV2
J gene: TRBJ2-3
CDR3 length: 11
D gene: TRBD2
CDR3 protein: CATQQAGAQYF
CDR3 DNA: TGTGCCACCCAACAAGCGGGGGCGCAGTATTTT

clone size: NA
V gene: TRBV6-1
J gene: TRBJ2-7
CDR3 length: 15
D gene: NA
CDR3 protein: CASSKAGQLSYEQYF
CDR3 DNA: TGTGCCAGCTCTAAGGCGGGACAGCTGTCCTACGAGCAGTACTTC

clone size: NA
V gene: TRBV10-3
J gene: TRBJ2-1
CDR3 length: 13
D gene: NA
CDR3 protein: CAISEGARNEQFF
CDR3 DNA: TGTGCCATCAGTGAAGGGGCCAGGAATGAGCAGTTCTTC

clone size: NA
V gene: TRBV2
J gene: TRBJ1-6
CDR3 length: 17
D gene: NA
CDR3 protein: CASSGNEESSYNSPLHF
CDR3 DNA: TGCGCCAGCAGTGGGAACGAGGAGAGCTCCTATAATTCACCCCTCCACTTT

clone size: NA
V gene: TRBV11-2
J gene: TRBJ1-4
CDR3 length: 15
D gene: TRBD1
CDR3 protein: CASSQQGATNEKLFF
CDR3 DNA: TGTGCCAGCAGCCAACAGGGGGCAACTAATGAAAAACTGTTTTTT

clone size: NA
V gene: TRBV4-1
J gene: TRBJ1-1
CDR3 length: 14
D gene: NA
CDR3 protein: CASSHLTWGAEAFF
CDR3 DNA: TGCGCCAGCAGCCACCTCACATGGGGGGCTGAAGCTTTCTTT

clone size: NA
V gene: TRBV7-6
J gene: TRBJ2-2
CDR3 length: 16
D gene: NA
CDR3 protein: CASSPRGTGATGELFF
CDR3 DNA: TGTGCCAGCAGCCCTAGGGGGACCGGGGCGACCGGGGAGCTGTTTTTT

clone size: once
V gene: TRBV10-3
J gene: TRBJ1-1
CDR3 length: 15
D gene: TRBD1
CDR3 protein: CAIRAKGTGNTEAFF
CDR3 DNA: TGTGCCATCAGGGCCAAGGGGACAGGCAACACTGAAGCTTTCTTT